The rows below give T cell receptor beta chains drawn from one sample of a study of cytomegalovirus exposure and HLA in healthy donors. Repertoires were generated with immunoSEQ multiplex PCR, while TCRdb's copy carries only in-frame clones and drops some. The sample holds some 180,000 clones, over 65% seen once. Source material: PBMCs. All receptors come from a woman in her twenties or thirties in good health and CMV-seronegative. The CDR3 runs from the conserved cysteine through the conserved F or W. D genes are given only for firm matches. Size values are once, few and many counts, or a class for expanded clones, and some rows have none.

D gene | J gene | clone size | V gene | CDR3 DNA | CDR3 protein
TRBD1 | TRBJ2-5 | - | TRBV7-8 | TGTGCCAGCAGCCGGACAGGGTTGGGGGAGCAGTACTTC | CASSRTGLGEQYF
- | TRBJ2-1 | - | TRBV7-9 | TGTGCCAGCAGCCCCATACTGGATGAGCAGTTCTTC | CASSPILDEQFF
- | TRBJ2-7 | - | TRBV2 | TGTGCCAGCAGTGGGGGGCGCGGCTACGAGCAGTACTTC | CASSGGRGYEQYF
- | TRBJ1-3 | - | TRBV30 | TGTGCCTGGAGTGTACTGGACATCCCTGGAAACACCATATATTTT | CAWSVLDIPGNTIYF
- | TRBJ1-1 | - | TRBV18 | TGTGCCAGCTCACGATTGGACAGTGGGAACACTGAAGCTTTCTTT | CASSRLDSGNTEAFF
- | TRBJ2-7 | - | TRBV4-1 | TGCGCCAGCAGCCAAAGGGGCGCGTACTACGAGCAGTACTTC | CASSQRGAYYEQYF
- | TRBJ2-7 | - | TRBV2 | TGTGCCAGCAACAGGGAAGTCGGGAACGAGCAGTACTTC | CASNREVGNEQYF
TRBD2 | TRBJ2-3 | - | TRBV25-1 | TGTGCCAGCAGTGAATGGAGCGGGGCGAGCACAGATACGCAGTATTTT | CASSEWSGASTDTQYF
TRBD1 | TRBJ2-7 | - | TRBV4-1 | TGCGCCAGCAGCCAAGAGGACAGGGGTACCTACGAGCAGTACTTC | CASSQEDRGTYEQYF
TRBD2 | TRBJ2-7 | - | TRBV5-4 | TGTGCCAGCAGCTTGGGCAGGACTAGCGGGGGGTACGAGCAGTACTTC | CASSLGRTSGGYEQYF
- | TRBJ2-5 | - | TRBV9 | TGTGCCAGCAGCCCCCCGGGGGGCTGGGAGACCCAGTACTTC | CASSPPGGWETQYF
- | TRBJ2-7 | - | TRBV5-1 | TGCGCCAGCAGCTTGGGCGCCACTGCCTCCTACGAGCAGTACTTC | CASSLGATASYEQYF
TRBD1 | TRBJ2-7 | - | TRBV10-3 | TGTGCCATCAGTGAAACAGGGGCCTACGAGCAGTACTTC | CAISETGAYEQYF
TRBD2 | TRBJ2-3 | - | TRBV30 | TGTGCCTGGACTCCCGGGACTACCTTCGCAGATACGCAGTATTTT | CAWTPGTTFADTQYF
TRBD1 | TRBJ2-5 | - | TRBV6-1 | TGTGCCAGCAGATACAGGGGCCACCAAGAGACCCAGTACTTC | CASRYRGHQETQYF
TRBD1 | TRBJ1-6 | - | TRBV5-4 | TGTGCCAGCAGCGTACGACAGGGTAATTCACCCCTCCACTTT | CASSVRQGNSPLHF
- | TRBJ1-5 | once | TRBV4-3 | TGCGCCAGCAGCCAAGATTTCGGAGGGCGACTTCAGCCCCAGCATTTT | CASSQDFGGRLQPQHF
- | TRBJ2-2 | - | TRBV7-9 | TGTGCCACTAACACCGGGGAGCTGTTTTTT | CATNTGELFF
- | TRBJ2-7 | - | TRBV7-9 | TGTGCCAGCAGCCCAGGGGGGTACGAGCAGTACTTC | CASSPGGYEQYF
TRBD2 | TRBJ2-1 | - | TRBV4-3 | TGCGCCAGCAGCCAAGTTCGAGGGACTAGATCCTACAATGAGCAGTTCTTC | CASSQVRGTRSYNEQFF
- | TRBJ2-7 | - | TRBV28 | TGTGCCAGCAGTTCCACAGGGAGGGTCCTTTACCACGAGCAGTACTTC | CASSSTGRVLYHEQYF
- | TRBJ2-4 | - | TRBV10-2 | TGCGCCAGCAGTGAGTTACCGGGATGGGTAGCCAAAAACATTCAGTACTTC | CASSELPGWVAKNIQYF
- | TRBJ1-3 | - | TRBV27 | TGTGCCAGCAGTCGCGACTCCCGGGACTCTGGAAACACCATATATTTT | CASSRDSRDSGNTIYF
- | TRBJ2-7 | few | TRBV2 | TGTGCCAGCAGGGGGAGCTACGAGCAGTACTTC | CASRGSYEQYF